This T cell receptor beta chain is from a study of post-analysis software for immune sequencing data. Looking at the study overall: Relapsing-remitting, secondary progressive and progressive-relapsing multiple sclerosis courses were included.

Germline V lookup: CDR1 KGHDR, CDR2 SFDVKD. The CDR3 sequence is 17 residues long. Trimming took 3 bases from V and 7 from J, leaving 21 bases between them. Study conclusions and caveats: Roughly 5 TRBV segments were significantly more frequent in patients than in controls. TRBV5-6, TRBV5-1 and TRBV20-1 were among these segments. Those with multiple sclerosis, the patient group, showed significantly lower normalized Chao1 diversity than controls. Same-batch samples co-clustered strongly by F measure.

Unique molecular identifiers had been added to the TCR beta cDNA libraries. TCRdb ran MiXCR on the PCR reads and lists one entry per CDR3 protein. The repertoire has fewer than 850,000 distinct CDR3 sequences, about half of them found once; the top ten carry roughly 4.9%. Remarks on this clonotype: Its specificity is not known.

The sample was blood. This receptor was identified in a girl under 18 with multiple sclerosis. The V call is TRBV24-1, the J call TRBJ2-1; maybe TRBD2 (6 bases). The CDR3 coding sequence is TGTGCCACCAGTGATCCCACTAGCATCCCTACGGGAAATGAGCAGTTCTTC. This sequence encodes CATSDPTSIPTGNEQFF.